The following is a T cell receptor beta chain sequence with its context. Trimming removed 3 bases from V and 2 bases from J; junction bases left unmatched: 1. Germline loops: CDR1 MRHNA, CDR2 SNTAGT. This CDR3 has 14 residues. The source of the sample is a study of blood T cell repertoires in COVID-19. Study-wide background: Italy, Spain and the United States were the sources of the convalescent and acute COVID-19 samples. T cells, B-cell-depleted T cells, or PBMCs provided the cDNA or gDNA that served as material.

In the original workflow: Estimation of nucleated cell counts relied on the amplification of reference gene primers. The table came from immunoSEQ multiplex PCR; TCRdb's copy has only in-frame clones and leaves some out. From that table come the V and J calls and clone size; the DNA was used to work out D and trimming. The sample lists around 27,000 clones, approximately 92% occurring once. This rearrangement joins TRBV6-4 to TRBJ1-2; TRBD1 aligns across 9 bases. The specimen sequenced was peripheral blood. The origin of this receptor is a man aged 55 to 70 with acute or convalescent COVID-19. The CDR3 bases are TGTGCCAGCAGTGATGGACAGGGGAACTATGGCTACACCTTC. This encodes CASSDGQGNYGYTF.